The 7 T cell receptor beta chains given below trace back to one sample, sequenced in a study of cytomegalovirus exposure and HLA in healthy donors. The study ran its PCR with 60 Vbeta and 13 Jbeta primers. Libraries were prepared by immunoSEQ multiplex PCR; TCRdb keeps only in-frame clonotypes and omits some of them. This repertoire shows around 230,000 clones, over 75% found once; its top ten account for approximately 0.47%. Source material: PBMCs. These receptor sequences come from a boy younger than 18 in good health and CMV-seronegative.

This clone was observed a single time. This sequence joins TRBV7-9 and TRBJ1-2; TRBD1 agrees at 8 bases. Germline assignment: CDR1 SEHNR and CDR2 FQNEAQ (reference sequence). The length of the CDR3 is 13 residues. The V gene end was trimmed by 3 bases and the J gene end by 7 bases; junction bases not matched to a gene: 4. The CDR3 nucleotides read TGTGCCAGCAGCTTGGACAGGGCAGGTGGCTACACCTTC. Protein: CASSLDRAGGYTF. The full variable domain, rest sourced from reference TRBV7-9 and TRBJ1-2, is DTGVSQNPRHKITKRGQNVTFRCDPISEHNRLYWYRQTLGQGPEFLTYFQNEAQLEKSRLLSDRFSAERPKGSFSTLEIQRTEQGDSAMYLCASSLDRAGGYTFGSGTRLTVV.

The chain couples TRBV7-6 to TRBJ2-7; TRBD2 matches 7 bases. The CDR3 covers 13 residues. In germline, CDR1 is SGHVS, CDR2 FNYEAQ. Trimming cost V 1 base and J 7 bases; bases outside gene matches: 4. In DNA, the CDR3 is TGTGCCAGCAGCTTAGGGCAGGGAGGGGAGCAGTACTTC. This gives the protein CASSLGQGGEQYF.

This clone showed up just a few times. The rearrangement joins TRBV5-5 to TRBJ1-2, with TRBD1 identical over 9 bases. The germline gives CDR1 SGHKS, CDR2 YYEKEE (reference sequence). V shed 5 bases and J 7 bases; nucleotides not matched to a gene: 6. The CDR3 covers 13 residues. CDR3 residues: CASRKTGGGGYTF. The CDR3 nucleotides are TGTGCCAGCAGAAAGACAGGGGGTGGTGGCTACACCTTC.

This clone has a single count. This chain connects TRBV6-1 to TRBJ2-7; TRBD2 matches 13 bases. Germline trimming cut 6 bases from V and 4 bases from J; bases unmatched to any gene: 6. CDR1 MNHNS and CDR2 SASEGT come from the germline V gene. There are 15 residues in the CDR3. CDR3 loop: CASSWTSGRGYEQYF. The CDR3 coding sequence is TGTGCCAGCAGCTGGACTAGCGGGAGAGGGTACGAGCAGTACTTC.

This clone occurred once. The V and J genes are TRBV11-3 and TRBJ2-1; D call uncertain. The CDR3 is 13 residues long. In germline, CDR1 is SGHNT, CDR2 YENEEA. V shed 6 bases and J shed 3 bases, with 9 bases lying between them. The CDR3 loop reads CASRDGVYNEQFF. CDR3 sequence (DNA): TGTGCCAGCAGAGACGGAGTCTACAATGAGCAGTTCTTC. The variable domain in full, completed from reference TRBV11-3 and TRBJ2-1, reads EAGVVQSPRYKIIEKKQPVAFWCNPISGHNTLYWYLQNLGQGPELLIRYENEEAVDDSQLPKDRFSAERLKGVDSTLKIQPAELGDSAVYLCASRDGVYNEQFFGPGTRLTVL.

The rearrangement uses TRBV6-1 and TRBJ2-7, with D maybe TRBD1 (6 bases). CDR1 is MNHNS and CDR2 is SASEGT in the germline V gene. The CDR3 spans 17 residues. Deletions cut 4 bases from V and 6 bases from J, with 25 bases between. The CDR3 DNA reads TGTGCCAGCAGTGGGACCCGAATTACAGGGTATCTGACCGAGCAGTACTTC. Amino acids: CASSGTRITGYLTEQYF.

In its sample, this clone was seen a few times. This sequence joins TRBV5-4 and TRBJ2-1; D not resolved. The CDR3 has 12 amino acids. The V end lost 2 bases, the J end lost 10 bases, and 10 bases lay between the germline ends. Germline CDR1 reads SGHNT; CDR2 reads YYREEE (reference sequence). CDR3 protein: CASSFPHGEQFF. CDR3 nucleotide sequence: TGTGCCAGCAGCTTCCCGCACGGGGAGCAGTTCTTC.